This entry describes one T cell receptor (beta chain). The target antigen is unknown. The authors ran a second PCR of about 6 to 11 cycles using a sample-barcoded 5' primer and a J-beta primer mix. TCRdb redid the calling of the 5' RACE reads with MiXCR, one entry per CDR3 protein. The sample lists 800,000 to 1,000,000 distinct CDR3 sequences; around 46% were seen once. The data were obtained in a study of blood T cells in healthy people across ages. Study at large: The template switching approach captured approximately one barcoded beta molecule for every two T cells.

Trimming pared 2 bases from V and 0 bases from J, leaving 8 bases between. The CDR3 covers 14 residues. The germline V gene encodes CDR1 KGHSH and CDR2 LQKENI. Study-wide results and limits: TCR beta diversity was tightly associated with the proportion of naive T cells. Older age went with lower TCR beta diversity per million T cells, in a roughly linear way.

The chain uses TRBV18 and TRBJ2-7, with a possible D match to TRBD2 (5 bases). Input material: blood. The source of this sequence is a man under 40 in good health. CDR3 sequence reads: CASSPRAASYEQYF. As DNA, the CDR3 is TGTGCCAGCTCACCAAGAGCGGCCTCCTACGAGCAGTACTTC. Together with reference TRBV18 and TRBJ2-7, the CDR3 gives the full variable domain: NAGVMQNPRHLVRRRGQEARLRCSPMKGHSHVYWYRQLPEEGLKFMVYLQKENIIDESGMPKERFSAEFPKEGPSILRIQQVVRGDSAAYFCASSPRAASYEQYFGPGTRLTVT.